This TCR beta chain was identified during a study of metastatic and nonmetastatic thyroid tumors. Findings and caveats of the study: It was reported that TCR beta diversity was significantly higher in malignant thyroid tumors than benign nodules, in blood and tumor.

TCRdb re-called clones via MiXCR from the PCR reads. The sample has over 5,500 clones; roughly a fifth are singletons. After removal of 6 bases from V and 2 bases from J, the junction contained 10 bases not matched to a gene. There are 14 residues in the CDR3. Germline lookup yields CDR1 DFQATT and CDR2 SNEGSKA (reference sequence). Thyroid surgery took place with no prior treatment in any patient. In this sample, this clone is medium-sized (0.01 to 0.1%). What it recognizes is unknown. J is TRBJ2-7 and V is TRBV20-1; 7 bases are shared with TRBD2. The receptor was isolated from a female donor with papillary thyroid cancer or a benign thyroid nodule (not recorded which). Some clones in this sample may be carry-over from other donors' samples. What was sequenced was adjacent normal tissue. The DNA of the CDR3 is TGCAGTGCCCTCCTAGCGGCACCTCCCTACGAGCAGTACTTC. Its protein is CSALLAAPPYEQYF.